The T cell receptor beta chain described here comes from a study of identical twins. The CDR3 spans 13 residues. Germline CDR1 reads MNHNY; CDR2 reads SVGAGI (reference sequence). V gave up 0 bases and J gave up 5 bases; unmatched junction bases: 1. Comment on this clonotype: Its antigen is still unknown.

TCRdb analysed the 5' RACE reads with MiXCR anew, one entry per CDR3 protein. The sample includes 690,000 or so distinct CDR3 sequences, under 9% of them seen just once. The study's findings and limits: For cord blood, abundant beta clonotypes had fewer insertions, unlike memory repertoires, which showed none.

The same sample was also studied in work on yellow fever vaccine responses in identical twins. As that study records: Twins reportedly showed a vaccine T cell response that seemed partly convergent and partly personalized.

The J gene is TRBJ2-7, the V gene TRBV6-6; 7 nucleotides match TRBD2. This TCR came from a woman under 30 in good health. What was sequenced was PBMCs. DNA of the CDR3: TGTGCCAGCAGTTACTCGGGGGGGAACGAGCAGTACTTC. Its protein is CASSYSGGNEQYF.